A selection of T cell receptor beta chains follows, all from one sample in a study of blood T cell repertoires in COVID-19. Profiling relied on immunoSEQ multiplex PCR, and the TCRdb table lists in-frame clones only, not all of them. This table has about 80,000 clones, roughly four fifths appearing once. The sequenced material came from peripheral blood. These receptors were collected from a human donor in a cohort sampled during active COVID-19. The CDR3 runs from the conserved cysteine through the conserved F or W. D genes are given only for firm matches.

d_gene: .
v_gene: TRBV4-1
j_gene: TRBJ2-7
CDR3aa: CASSQDKASYEQYF

d_gene: .
v_gene: TRBV2
j_gene: TRBJ2-1
CDR3aa: CASSENYYNEQFF

d_gene: TRBD1
v_gene: TRBV28
j_gene: TRBJ1-5
CDR3aa: CASSQSRDRHQPQHF

d_gene: .
v_gene: TRBV2
j_gene: TRBJ2-5
CDR3aa: CASSEWQGETQYF

d_gene: .
v_gene: TRBV5-1
j_gene: TRBJ2-2
CDR3aa: CASSLQGNPNTGELFF

d_gene: .
v_gene: TRBV6-6
j_gene: TRBJ2-2
CDR3aa: CASRERGGELFF

d_gene: .
v_gene: TRBV12-3/TRBV12-4
j_gene: TRBJ2-1
CDR3aa: CASSLDRVNEQFF

d_gene: TRBD1
v_gene: TRBV7-9
j_gene: TRBJ2-5
CDR3aa: CASSLRTGQETQYF

d_gene: .
v_gene: TRBV3-1/TRBV3-2
j_gene: TRBJ1-5
CDR3aa: CASSRQINQPQHF

d_gene: .
v_gene: TRBV5-1
j_gene: TRBJ1-1
CDR3aa: CASSLEGGLNTEAFF

d_gene: TRBD1
v_gene: TRBV5-1
j_gene: TRBJ2-7
CDR3aa: CASSLTHGGKQGGRTSSYEQYF

d_gene: TRBD1
v_gene: TRBV24-1
j_gene: TRBJ2-1
CDR3aa: CATSDAGTGYNEQFF

d_gene: .
v_gene: TRBV3-1/TRBV3-2
j_gene: TRBJ1-6
CDR3aa: CASSQDRGDSPLHF

d_gene: TRBD1
v_gene: TRBV19
j_gene: TRBJ1-2
CDR3aa: CASSQDRVNYGYTF

d_gene: TRBD2
v_gene: TRBV4-1
j_gene: TRBJ2-7
CDR3aa: CASSQERLAAAYEQYF

d_gene: .
v_gene: TRBV19
j_gene: TRBJ2-2
CDR3aa: CATKDWKIDTGELFF

d_gene: TRBD1
v_gene: TRBV6-6
j_gene: TRBJ1-1
CDR3aa: CASRGQTHTEAFF

d_gene: .
v_gene: TRBV5-1
j_gene: TRBJ1-5
CDR3aa: CASSLQGGNQPQHF

d_gene: TRBD1
v_gene: TRBV9
j_gene: TRBJ2-7
CDR3aa: CASSALRTGNYEQYF

d_gene: TRBD1
v_gene: TRBV28
j_gene: TRBJ2-5
CDR3aa: CASSEPGRGRQETQYF

d_gene: .
v_gene: TRBV30
j_gene: TRBJ2-7
CDR3aa: CAWSPGRNEQYF

d_gene: .
v_gene: TRBV28
j_gene: TRBJ1-6
CDR3aa: CASIYRKNSPLHF

d_gene: .
v_gene: TRBV5-1
j_gene: TRBJ1-1
CDR3aa: CASSTGQIMNTEAFF

d_gene: TRBD1
v_gene: TRBV23-1
j_gene: TRBJ2-7
CDR3aa: CASSHYDRDSYEQYF

d_gene: .
v_gene: TRBV5-4
j_gene: TRBJ1-4
CDR3aa: CASSRGVAKEKLFF

d_gene: .
v_gene: TRBV7-2
j_gene: TRBJ1-2
CDR3aa: CASSLNRLDVGYTF

d_gene: .
v_gene: TRBV28
j_gene: TRBJ2-3
CDR3aa: CASLSPSSQYF

d_gene: .
v_gene: TRBV19
j_gene: TRBJ1-1
CDR3aa: CASSPYGGGGNTEAFF

d_gene: .
v_gene: TRBV2
j_gene: TRBJ1-5
CDR3aa: CASSVSGYSNQPQHF

d_gene: .
v_gene: TRBV7-6
j_gene: TRBJ1-5
CDR3aa: CASSSRGDRNQPQHF

d_gene: TRBD2
v_gene: TRBV24-1
j_gene: TRBJ2-3
CDR3aa: CATSEPGLAGGHRSTDTQYF

d_gene: TRBD2
v_gene: TRBV18
j_gene: TRBJ2-1
CDR3aa: CASSPKLSGGLYNEQFF

d_gene: .
v_gene: TRBV18
j_gene: TRBJ1-4
CDR3aa: CASSHGAGRSELFF

d_gene: .
v_gene: TRBV7-9
j_gene: TRBJ2-3
CDR3aa: CASSPPAGSTDTQYF

d_gene: TRBD1
v_gene: TRBV2
j_gene: TRBJ1-6
CDR3aa: CASSETQGSPLHF

d_gene: .
v_gene: TRBV5-1
j_gene: TRBJ2-5
CDR3aa: CASSRDATGTQYF

d_gene: TRBD2
v_gene: TRBV19
j_gene: TRBJ2-3
CDR3aa: CASSGGATDTQYF

d_gene: TRBD1
v_gene: TRBV27
j_gene: TRBJ2-1
CDR3aa: CASSRGTMTGENQFF

d_gene: .
v_gene: TRBV7-9
j_gene: TRBJ1-4
CDR3aa: CASSLDGKLFF

d_gene: TRBD1
v_gene: TRBV5-1
j_gene: TRBJ2-5
CDR3aa: CASRPTGGGETQYF

d_gene: .
v_gene: TRBV5-1
j_gene: TRBJ1-2
CDR3aa: CASSLHGAADGYTF

d_gene: .
v_gene: TRBV3-1/TRBV3-2
j_gene: TRBJ2-2
CDR3aa: CASSQRTSGGRRTGELFF

d_gene: TRBD1
v_gene: TRBV7-9
j_gene: TRBJ2-2
CDR3aa: CASSERDRGRHGELFF

d_gene: .
v_gene: TRBV19
j_gene: TRBJ1-1
CDR3aa: CASSIGLAGAFF

d_gene: TRBD2
v_gene: TRBV10-2
j_gene: TRBJ2-3
CDR3aa: CASRDGGASDTQYF

d_gene: .
v_gene: TRBV9
j_gene: TRBJ2-5
CDR3aa: CASSVGGRLGQQETQYF